This record looks at one T cell receptor (beta chain) sequence and its context. A second PCR, run for roughly 7 to 11 cycles, used a sample-barcoded 5' primer plus a J-beta primer mix. Each cDNA molecule carried a tag from a template-switch adaptor that contained 12 random nucleotides. TCRdb processed the 5' RACE reads anew with MiXCR; each CDR3 protein has one entry. The sample lists about 1.7 million distinct CDR3 sequences, roughly 30% occurring once. The sample belongs to a study of blood T cells in healthy people across ages. Isolated per sample were at least 6 million PBMCs. V lost 3 bases to trimming and J lost 0 bases; unmatched junction nucleotides: 8. Germline loops: CDR1 MNHNS, CDR2 SASEGT. The CDR3 has 18 residues.

What was sequenced was blood. The chain employs TRBV6-1 and TRBJ1-4; 9 nucleotides align to TRBD1. The sequence derives from a young woman in good health. The CDR3: CASSDIWTGASTNEKLFF. The CDR3, as DNA: TGTGCCAGCAGTGACATTTGGACAGGGGCATCAACTAATGAAAAACTGTTTTTT.